The 2 T cell receptor beta chains in this list originate from one sample, sequenced in a study of memory CD4+ T cells and cytomegalovirus serostatus. The sort gate was single viable CD3+CD4+CD8-CD45RO+ cells for memory CD4+ T cells. Some clones are missing from TCRdb's copy, which holds only in-frame ones; the method was immunoSEQ multiplex PCR. The sample includes roughly 50,000 clones, roughly 84% of them seen just once. The sequenced sample consisted of memory CD4+ T cells from blood. The origin of the receptors is an adult in good health and CMV-seronegative. Some clones in this sample may be carry-over from other donors' samples.

The chain employs TRBV19 and TRBJ2-5; D uncertain. The CDR3 totals 12 residues. The V end lost 5 bases, the J end lost 1 base, and 5 bases lay between the germline ends. CDR1 is LNHDA and CDR2 is SQIVND in the germline V gene (reference sequence). The CDR3 loop reads CASSFLQETQYF. CDR3 nucleotide sequence: TGTGCCAGTAGTTTTCTCCAAGAGACCCAGTACTTC.

V gene TRBV19 combines with J gene TRBJ1-5, with D perhaps matching TRBD1 (6 bases). The V end was cut by 3 bases, the J end by 0 bases, with 12 bases between. This CDR3 has 16 amino acids. Germline values: CDR1 LNHDA, CDR2 SQIVND (reference sequence). The CDR3 nucleotides are TGTGCCAGTAGTATCCTCGGGGGCCATAGCAATCAGCCCCAGCATTTT. The encoded protein is CASSILGGHSNQPQHF.